Each of the 14 T cell receptor beta chains below was sequenced from the same sample in a study of T-cell reconstitution after alpha-beta-depleted transplantation in children. Unique molecular identifiers were used in preparing the TCRbeta library. TCRdb re-analysed the PCR reads in MiXCR, keeping a single row per CDR3 protein. The sample contains 90,000 to 130,000 distinct CDR3 sequences, 10% of which appear only once. Sequenced material: PBMCs, taken before TCRalphabeta/CD19-depleted stem cell transplant. These receptors came from a boy aged 2 to 10 with acute lymphoblastic leukemia, due to receive a stem cell transplant.

This clonotype was counted a few times. This chain connects TRBV15 to TRBJ2-1; TRBD2 matches 13 bases. The V gene's germline CDR1 is LNHNV and CDR2 YYDKDF (reference sequence). The length of the CDR3 is 20 residues. The J segment lost 3 bases and the V segment lost 5 bases, leaving 16 bases of the junction unmatched. This CDR3 is CATSLLDRLAGGPFYNEQFF. The CDR3 DNA reads TGTGCCACCAGCCTCCTTGACAGACTAGCGGGAGGCCCCTTCTACAATGAGCAGTTCTTC.

This clonotype came up a few times. The rearrangement joins TRBV20-1 to TRBJ2-1; D unresolved. This CDR3 has 14 amino acids. The ends were cut back, 2 bases at V and 6 bases at J, with 14 bases in the middle. Germline lookup yields CDR1 DFQATT and CDR2 SNEGSKA (reference sequence). The CDR3 region has the DNA TGCAGTGCTAGATCGTGGGTGAACGGCAATGAGCAGTTCTTC. Its protein is CSARSWVNGNEQFF.

This clonotype was seen repeatedly, ten times or more. The chain carries TRBV5-1 and TRBJ1-2; perhaps TRBD1 as D (5 bases). Germline V gene sequence: CDR1 SGHRS, CDR2 YFSETQ. V dropped 5 bases and J dropped 8 bases, with 16 bases sitting between them. The CDR3 covers 13 residues. In nucleotides, the CDR3 is TGCGCCAGCAGAGGGGACTCCGTCGGAGGCTACACCTTC. Translation: CASRGDSVGGYTF.

This clonotype was found many times. V usage is TRBV5-5 and J usage is TRBJ2-5; D is possibly TRBD1 (7 bases). The germline V and J ends were trimmed by 3 bases and 7 bases, with 22 bases remaining between them. The CDR3 extends over 16 amino acids. Germline V gives CDR1 SGHKS, CDR2 YYEKEE (reference sequence). CDR3: CASSSYIGGREMTQYF. CDR3 in DNA: TGTGCCAGCAGCTCGTACATAGGGGGCCGGGAGATGACCCAGTACTTC.

This clonotype came up a few times. CDR3 DNA sequence: TGCAGTGCTAGGGGGCAGAAGGGCAATCAGCCCCAGCATTTT. Protein sequence: CSARGQKGNQPQHF. V gene TRBV20-1 combines with J gene TRBJ1-5; tentatively, D is TRBD1 (5 bases). The V end lost 3 bases, the J end lost 2 bases, and 11 bases lay between the germline ends. In germline, CDR1 is DFQATT, CDR2 SNEGSKA (reference sequence). The CDR3 spans 14 residues.

This clonotype was seen many times. This rearrangement joins TRBV6-5 to TRBJ1-5; 9 nucleotides agree with TRBD1. Germline lookup yields CDR1 MNHEY and CDR2 SVGAGI. The junction had 6 bases not matched to a gene; V was cut back by 4 bases and J by 2 bases. The CDR3 extends over 16 amino acids. The CDR3 nucleotides read TGTGCCAGCAGTTCCCGGGACAGGGCTGGCAATCAGCCCCAGCATTTT. Translated: CASSSRDRAGNQPQHF.

As DNA, the CDR3 is TGTGCCAGCAGTTTACCGGGCGCGCCCCAGCATTTT. As protein: CASSLPGAPQHF. J is TRBJ1-5 and V is TRBV28; D is uncertain. Germline lookup yields CDR1 MDHEN and CDR2 SYDVKM. This CDR3 has 12 residues. V gave up 2 bases and J gave up 9 bases, with 8 bases separating them.

This sequence joins TRBV9 and TRBJ2-5; D might be TRBD1 or TRBD2, each matching 6 bases. V gave up 2 bases and J gave up 4 bases, with 12 bases separating them. The germline V gene encodes CDR1 SGDLS and CDR2 YYNGEE. The CDR3 spans 14 residues. The CDR3 nucleotides are TGTGCCAGCAGCGTTGAATCGGGGGCAGAGACCCAGTACTTC. Protein sequence: CASSVESGAETQYF.

Many counts were recorded for this clonotype. This chain uses TRBV12-3 or TRBV12-4 with TRBJ1-5; no definite D call. CDR3 size: 14 residues. V lost 5 bases and J 6 bases, leaving 14 bases between the germline ends. CDR3 amino acids: CASSKGTNFQPQHF. CDR3 DNA: TGTGCCAGCAGTAAAGGAACAAACTTTCAGCCCCAGCATTTT.

This rearrangement joins TRBV7-8 to TRBJ2-7, with 8 positions matching TRBD1. J lost 5 bases, V lost 5 bases, and 8 bases had no gene match. The CDR3 extends over 14 amino acids. Germline loops: CDR1 SGHVS, CDR2 FQNEAQ. The DNA of the CDR3 is TGTGCCAGCAGCCCCGACAGGGGCGGCGACGAGCAGTACTTC. This sequence encodes CASSPDRGGDEQYF. Combining the CDR3 with reference TRBV7-8 and TRBJ2-7 gives the whole variable domain GAGVSQSPRYKVAKRGQDVALRCDPISGHVSLFWYQQALGQGPEFLTYFQNEAQLDKSGLPSDRFFAERPEGSVSTLKIQRTQQEDSAVYLCASSPDRGGDEQYFGPGTRLTVT.

In this sample, this clonotype turned up a few times. The rearrangement links TRBV5-1 to TRBJ1-3; D not resolved. CDR3 size: 11 residues. The germline V and J ends were trimmed by 3 bases and 4 bases, with 2 bases remaining between them. The germline V gene encodes CDR1 SGHRS and CDR2 YFSETQ. In DNA, the CDR3 is TGCGCCAGCAGCTGGGGAAACACCATATATTTT. Its protein product is CASSWGNTIYF.

This clonotype was seen many times. CDR3 in DNA: TGTGCCAGCAGCCTGGGGCGGCACTACGAGCAGTACTTC. Its protein product is CASSLGRHYEQYF. The gene calls are TRBV3-1 and TRBJ2-7, with a weak D call TRBD1 (5 bases). Per the germline V gene, CDR1 is LGHDT and CDR2 is YNNKEL (reference sequence). The V and J ends lost 4 bases and 3 bases respectively, with 10 bases between them. The CDR3 has 13 amino acids.

V gene TRBV5-1 combines with J gene TRBJ2-1; 9 bases are shared with TRBD2. The CDR3 is made up of 15 amino acids. J gave up 12 bases and V 4 bases, and 14 bases lay outside the gene matches. Germline loops: CDR1 SGHRS, CDR2 YFSETQ. This CDR3 is CASSAGLAGGSGQFF. The CDR3 region has the DNA TGCGCCAGCAGCGCGGGACTAGCTGGGGGGAGTGGGCAGTTCTTC.

The chain recombines TRBV6-7 with TRBJ2-1, with 7 bases that match TRBD2. TRBV6-7 is annotated as an ORF whose role is uncertain. This CDR3 has 21 amino acids. Losses at the gene ends were 9 bases for V and 7 bases for J; bases not matched to a gene: 33. The CDR3 bases are TGTGCCAGGGAGGGGACTACAATTTATATTACCTCGGGGTACGGTTTGAATGAGCAGTTCTTC. Its protein product is CAREGTTIYITSGYGLNEQFF.